Below, 8 T cell receptor beta chains from the same sample are listed, as sequenced in a study of CD4 T cell repertoires in COVID-19. TCRdb's copy holds only in-frame clones and misses some; the assay was immunoSEQ multiplex PCR. Found here are 70,000 to 95,000 clones, 80% to 90% of them singletons; the top ten hold roughly 0.6%. Sample: CD4+ T cells from peripheral blood, taken after recovery from COVID-19. The receptors originated from a human donor who had COVID-19.

The chain uses TRBV12-3 or TRBV12-4 and TRBJ1-1; D remains unclear. This CDR3 is built from 13 residues. Deletions cut 3 bases from V and 1 base from J, with 6 bases between. The CDR3, as DNA: TGTGCCAGCAGTTTGGCGGCGAACACTGAAGCTTTCTTT. It encodes CASSLAANTEAFF.

This chain joins TRBV5-8 and TRBJ2-3; 10 bases agree with TRBD2. Trimming at V came to 4 bases and at J to 2 bases, leaving 7 bases not matched to a gene. From germline, CDR1 is SGHTS and CDR2 YDEGEE. The length of the CDR3 is 16 residues. Here the CDR3 reads CASSRPSGGATDTQYF. CDR3 nucleotide sequence: TGTGCCAGCAGCCGACCTAGCGGGGGCGCCACAGATACGCAGTATTTT.

J is TRBJ2-7 and V is TRBV20-1; D is uncertain. In germline, CDR1 is DFQATT, CDR2 SNEGSKA (reference sequence). V lost 5 bases and J 2 bases, leaving 7 bases between the germline ends. CDR3 size: 11 residues. The CDR3 protein is CSAQMTYEQYF. As DNA, the CDR3 is TGCAGTGCTCAGATGACCTACGAGCAGTACTTC.

V is TRBV25-1 and J is TRBJ1-6, with no clear D. The CDR3 consists of 14 residues. Per germline, CDR1 MGHDK and CDR2 SYGVNS. Between the trimmed V and J ends, which lost 2 bases and 9 bases, there was a span of 11 bases. CDR3 nucleotides: TGTGCCAGCAGTGAACCCGGAGGGCTTTCACCCCTCCACTTT. Translated, it gives CASSEPGGLSPLHF. Using reference TRBV25-1 and TRBJ1-6 for the parts outside the CDR3, the full variable domain is EADIYQTPRYLVIGTGKKITLECSQTMGHDKMYWYQQDPGMELHLIHYSYGVNSTEKGDLSSESTVSRIRTEHFPLTLESARPSHTSQYLCASSEPGGLSPLHFGNGTRLTVT.

This rearrangement joins TRBV4-2 to TRBJ1-2; no reliable D call. This CDR3 is 16 amino acids long. V lost 4 bases and J 3 bases, leaving 18 bases between the germline ends. Germline CDR1 and CDR2: LGHNA and YNFKEQ. The CDR3 coding sequence is TGTGCCAGCAGCCGCCCACGTCTAGACATGGACTATGGCTACACCTTC. Its translation: CASSRPRLDMDYGYTF.

J is TRBJ2-5 and V is TRBV2; the D is unclear. Germline V CDR1 and CDR2: SNHLY, FYNNEI. CDR3 length equals 13 residues. V lost 7 bases and J 1 base, leaving 10 bases between the germline ends. The CDR3 nucleotides read TGTGCCAGCAAAATACGGACCCAAGAGACCCAGTACTTC. Translated: CASKIRTQETQYF.

V gene TRBV19 combines with J gene TRBJ2-2, with D perhaps matching TRBD2 (6 bases). The CDR3 runs to 15 residues. Trimming removed 6 bases from V and 4 bases from J, with 15 bases in between. Looked up from germline, CDR1 is LNHDA and CDR2 is SQIVND (reference sequence). CDR3 coding DNA: TGTGCCAGTAGCCTGGGACTCGCCTCCACCGGGGAGCTGTTTTTT. Its translation is CASSLGLASTGELFF.

The chain carries TRBV12-3 or TRBV12-4 and TRBJ2-7; D is unclear. The CDR3 sequence is 13 residues long. With 5 bases removed from V and 4 bases from J, the gap between germline ends came to 12 bases. CDR3 sequence: CASSPRTAYEQYF. The CDR3 DNA reads TGTGCCAGCAGTCCTCGGACCGCGTACGAGCAGTACTTC.